These T cell receptor beta chains were read from a single sample in a study of kidney transplant recipient with SARS-CoV-2 infection. TCRdb redid the calling of the reads with MiXCR, one entry per CDR3 protein. The sample has some 220,000 distinct CDR3 sequences; 29% are singletons. This material consisted of a blood sample, taken at baseline and around day 110 from a kidney transplant recipient. These receptors were obtained from a young adult male patient who had COVID-19 and was a kidney transplant recipient. Some T cells here may be from the graft donor. Each CDR3 is given with its conserved first and last residue. The order of the fields is J gene, CDR3 length, clone size, D gene, V gene, CDR3 DNA, CDR3 protein. D genes are given only for firm matches. Rows give clone size only sometimes, using once, few, many, or a class for an expanded clone.

J gene: TRBJ2-2; CDR3 length: 13; clone size: many; D gene: TRBD2; V gene: TRBV30; CDR3 DNA: TGTGCCTGGAGGGGTAGCGGGACCGGGGAGCTGTTTTTT; CDR3 protein: CAWRGSGTGELFF
J gene: TRBJ2-1; CDR3 length: 14; clone size: .; D gene: TRBD1; V gene: TRBV18; CDR3 DNA: TGTGCCAGCTCACCGGACAGGGGGTACGGTGAGCAGTTCTTC; CDR3 protein: CASSPDRGYGEQFF
J gene: TRBJ2-7; CDR3 length: 15; clone size: many; D gene: .; V gene: TRBV25-1; CDR3 DNA: TGTGCCAGCAGCGTCACGGTGGCTTCCTCCTACGAGCAGTACTTC; CDR3 protein: CASSVTVASSYEQYF
J gene: TRBJ2-7; CDR3 length: 16; clone size: many; D gene: TRBD2; V gene: TRBV5-5; CDR3 DNA: TGTGCCAGCAGCTTGGCGGGAGGCAGGGTTGTCAACGAGCAGTACTTC; CDR3 protein: CASSLAGGRVVNEQYF
J gene: TRBJ2-7; CDR3 length: 13; clone size: many; D gene: .; V gene: TRBV19; CDR3 DNA: TGTGCCAGTAGTATACGACTTACCTACGAGCAGTACTTC; CDR3 protein: CASSIRLTYEQYF
J gene: TRBJ1-5; CDR3 length: 16; clone size: few; D gene: .; V gene: TRBV2; CDR3 DNA: TGTGCCAGCAGCGGACAGAACCCGCTAAACAATCAGCCCCAGCATTTT; CDR3 protein: CASSGQNPLNNQPQHF
J gene: TRBJ2-3; CDR3 length: 16; clone size: few; D gene: TRBD2; V gene: TRBV5-4; CDR3 DNA: TGTGCCAGCAGCTTGGGGCTCGGGAGGGTCACAGATACGCAGTATTTT; CDR3 protein: CASSLGLGRVTDTQYF
J gene: TRBJ1-1; CDR3 length: 13; clone size: few; D gene: .; V gene: TRBV28; CDR3 DNA: TGTGCCAGCAGTTTGCCGGCGAGCACTGAAGCTTTCTTT; CDR3 protein: CASSLPASTEAFF
J gene: TRBJ1-2; CDR3 length: 16; clone size: many; D gene: .; V gene: TRBV5-4; CDR3 DNA: TGTGCCAGCTTATGGACCGTACCAGGAAAGACCTATGGCTACACCTTC; CDR3 protein: CASLWTVPGKTYGYTF
J gene: TRBJ2-5; CDR3 length: 17; clone size: .; D gene: .; V gene: TRBV3-1; CDR3 DNA: TGTGCCAGCAGCACCGTATTTCCCATTTCTTTCTCTGAGACCCTGTACTTC; CDR3 protein: CASSTVFPISFSETLYF
J gene: TRBJ2-4; CDR3 length: 13; clone size: few; D gene: .; V gene: TRBV30; CDR3 DNA: TGTGCCTGGAGCAAGGGAGTCGGAAACATTCAGTACTTC; CDR3 protein: CAWSKGVGNIQYF
J gene: TRBJ1-2; CDR3 length: 17; clone size: many; D gene: .; V gene: TRBV11-3; CDR3 DNA: TGTGCCAGCAGCGAGCCATACGATCTCGGAAAGACCTATGGCTACACCTTC; CDR3 protein: CASSEPYDLGKTYGYTF
J gene: TRBJ2-6; CDR3 length: 13; clone size: few; D gene: .; V gene: TRBV29-1; CDR3 DNA: TGCAGCGCGGAGGGCTCTGGGGCCAACGTCCTGACTTTC; CDR3 protein: CSAEGSGANVLTF
J gene: TRBJ1-1; CDR3 length: 14; clone size: .; D gene: .; V gene: TRBV6-5; CDR3 DNA: TGTGCCAGCAGTTACTCCGAGGGTGTCACTGAAGCTTTCTTT; CDR3 protein: CASSYSEGVTEAFF
J gene: TRBJ2-7; CDR3 length: 12; clone size: many; D gene: .; V gene: TRBV6-2/TRBV6-3; CDR3 DNA: TGTGCCAGCAGTCCTGGGAGGAGGGGGCAGTACTTC; CDR3 protein: CASSPGRRGQYF
J gene: TRBJ1-5; CDR3 length: 15; clone size: many; D gene: .; V gene: TRBV28; CDR3 DNA: TGTGCCAGCAGTTTAGAGGGGGGAAGCAATCAGCCCCAGCATTTT; CDR3 protein: CASSLEGGSNQPQHF
J gene: TRBJ1-1; CDR3 length: 15; clone size: many; D gene: TRBD1; V gene: TRBV7-9; CDR3 DNA: TGTGCCAGCAGCTTAACAGGGGTCGGGAACACTGAAGCTTTCTTT; CDR3 protein: CASSLTGVGNTEAFF
J gene: TRBJ1-6; CDR3 length: 14; clone size: many; D gene: .; V gene: TRBV10-3; CDR3 DNA: TGTGCCATCAGTGATGGGGGTAATAATTCACCCCTCCACTTT; CDR3 protein: CAISDGGNNSPLHF
J gene: TRBJ2-6; CDR3 length: 18; clone size: .; D gene: TRBD2; V gene: TRBV19; CDR3 DNA: TGTGCCAGTAGTATAGTTGGTAGCGGGTTCTCTGGGGCCAACGTCCTGACTTTC; CDR3 protein: CASSIVGSGFSGANVLTF
J gene: TRBJ2-3; CDR3 length: 13; clone size: many; D gene: .; V gene: TRBV6-4; CDR3 DNA: TGTGCCAGCAGTGACGGGAGCACAGATACGCAGTATTTT; CDR3 protein: CASSDGSTDTQYF
J gene: TRBJ2-5; CDR3 length: 14; clone size: many; D gene: TRBD1; V gene: TRBV6-2/TRBV6-3; CDR3 DNA: TGTGCCAGCAGGAGGACAGGGGGGAAGGAGACCCAGTACTTC; CDR3 protein: CASRRTGGKETQYF
J gene: TRBJ2-3; CDR3 length: 14; clone size: .; D gene: .; V gene: TRBV28; CDR3 DNA: TGTGCCAGCAGTTCAACGGGCCTCACAGATACGCAGTATTTT; CDR3 protein: CASSSTGLTDTQYF
J gene: TRBJ1-1; CDR3 length: 13; clone size: .; D gene: .; V gene: TRBV28; CDR3 DNA: TGTGCCAGTTTCCAGGGGAGGGACACTGAAGCTTTCTTT; CDR3 protein: CASFQGRDTEAFF
J gene: TRBJ2-3; CDR3 length: 16; clone size: few; D gene: .; V gene: TRBV6-2/TRBV6-3; CDR3 DNA: TGTGCCAGCAGTTACTCGGTTGGTTCTGGGGGAGATACGCAGTATTTT; CDR3 protein: CASSYSVGSGGDTQYF
J gene: TRBJ2-7; CDR3 length: 16; clone size: many; D gene: .; V gene: TRBV27; CDR3 DNA: TGTGCCAGCAGTTTATCGATCTCAGGGGAAGCCTACGAGCAGTACTTC; CDR3 protein: CASSLSISGEAYEQYF
J gene: TRBJ1-6; CDR3 length: 14; clone size: many; D gene: .; V gene: TRBV5-8; CDR3 DNA: TGTGCCAGCAGGGGGGAGCTCTATAATTCACCCCTCCACTTT; CDR3 protein: CASRGELYNSPLHF
J gene: TRBJ1-1; CDR3 length: 15; clone size: many; D gene: .; V gene: TRBV6-5; CDR3 DNA: TGTGCCAGCAGCCCCGGACAGTTCATGAACACTGAAGCTTTCTTT; CDR3 protein: CASSPGQFMNTEAFF
J gene: TRBJ1-1; CDR3 length: 13; clone size: many; D gene: TRBD1; V gene: TRBV5-1; CDR3 DNA: TGCGCCAGCAGTATTGCAGGGGGGACAAAAGCTTTCTTT; CDR3 protein: CASSIAGGTKAFF
J gene: TRBJ1-5; CDR3 length: 15; clone size: many; D gene: TRBD1; V gene: TRBV2; CDR3 DNA: TGTGCCAGCAACCTCGGACAGGGACGAGGGCAGCCCCAGCATTTT; CDR3 protein: CASNLGQGRGQPQHF
J gene: TRBJ2-1; CDR3 length: 15; clone size: few; D gene: TRBD1; V gene: TRBV5-1; CDR3 DNA: TGCGCCAGCAGGTTGACCGGGACAGATTACAATGAGCAGTTCTTC; CDR3 protein: CASRLTGTDYNEQFF
J gene: TRBJ1-2; CDR3 length: 16; clone size: many; D gene: .; V gene: TRBV9; CDR3 DNA: TGTGCCAGCGTCGGAAAGTACTCAAGAAAGACCTATGGCTACACCTTC; CDR3 protein: CASVGKYSRKTYGYTF
J gene: TRBJ2-5; CDR3 length: 12; clone size: few; D gene: .; V gene: TRBV19; CDR3 DNA: TGTGCCAGTGGTCCAACCTGGGAGACCCAGTACTTC; CDR3 protein: CASGPTWETQYF
J gene: TRBJ1-1; CDR3 length: 18; clone size: .; D gene: TRBD1; V gene: TRBV18; CDR3 DNA: TGTGCCAGCTCACGGCATTCTCAGGGGGACAGGGCGAACACTGAAGCTTTCTTT; CDR3 protein: CASSRHSQGDRANTEAFF
J gene: TRBJ2-3; CDR3 length: 16; clone size: .; D gene: TRBD1; V gene: TRBV6-5; CDR3 DNA: TGTGCCAGCAGTGTCCGACAGGGGGCGCGTGAAGATACGCAGTATTTT; CDR3 protein: CASSVRQGAREDTQYF
J gene: TRBJ1-2; CDR3 length: 12; clone size: many; D gene: .; V gene: TRBV28; CDR3 DNA: TGTGCCAGCAGTCCCACGGGACTCATTTACACCTTC; CDR3 protein: CASSPTGLIYTF
J gene: TRBJ1-2; CDR3 length: 17; clone size: many; D gene: .; V gene: TRBV11-3; CDR3 DNA: TGTGCCAGCAGCGACATCCACGATCTCGGAAAGACCTATGGCTACACCTTC; CDR3 protein: CASSDIHDLGKTYGYTF
J gene: TRBJ2-5; CDR3 length: 14; clone size: few; D gene: .; V gene: TRBV28; CDR3 DNA: TGTGCCAGCAGCGTCCCAGGGACGGCAGAGACCCAGTACTTC; CDR3 protein: CASSVPGTAETQYF
J gene: TRBJ1-2; CDR3 length: 16; clone size: few; D gene: .; V gene: TRBV5-1; CDR3 DNA: TGCGCCAGCGTGTGTGCATCGGTTCGAAAGACCTATGGCTACACCTTC; CDR3 protein: CASVCASVRKTYGYTF
J gene: TRBJ2-3; CDR3 length: 14; clone size: .; D gene: .; V gene: TRBV11-2; CDR3 DNA: TGTGCCAGCAGCCCTCAGGTGTCAACAGATACGCAGTATTTT; CDR3 protein: CASSPQVSTDTQYF
J gene: TRBJ2-7; CDR3 length: 15; clone size: many; D gene: TRBD2; V gene: TRBV2; CDR3 DNA: TGTGCCAGCAGTGGAGTCAAGCGGGAGGTCCACGAGCAGTACTTC; CDR3 protein: CASSGVKREVHEQYF
J gene: TRBJ1-2; CDR3 length: 17; clone size: many; D gene: .; V gene: TRBV7-1; CDR3 DNA: TGTGCCAGCAGCCTAGAACATCACGAGGGAAAGACCTATGGCTACACCTTC; CDR3 protein: CASSLEHHEGKTYGYTF
J gene: TRBJ1-5; CDR3 length: 15; clone size: many; D gene: .; V gene: TRBV28; CDR3 DNA: TGTGCCAGCAGGGCAACAGGGAAAAGCAATCAGCCCCAGCATTTT; CDR3 protein: CASRATGKSNQPQHF
J gene: TRBJ1-1; CDR3 length: 16; clone size: many; D gene: .; V gene: TRBV10-3; CDR3 DNA: TGTGCCATCAGCGGTCGACAGGACTATGATGGCACTGAAGCTTTCTTT; CDR3 protein: CAISGRQDYDGTEAFF
J gene: TRBJ2-1; CDR3 length: 16; clone size: few; D gene: TRBD2; V gene: TRBV14; CDR3 DNA: TGTGCCAGCAGCCCCAGCACTAGCGGGAGGTATCTTGTGCAGTTCTTC; CDR3 protein: CASSPSTSGRYLVQFF
J gene: TRBJ1-5; CDR3 length: 12; clone size: many; D gene: .; V gene: TRBV20-1; CDR3 DNA: TGCAGTGCCCAAGGTGCGTTGCAGCCCCAGCATTTT; CDR3 protein: CSAQGALQPQHF
J gene: TRBJ2-7; CDR3 length: 14; clone size: many; D gene: .; V gene: TRBV12-5; CDR3 DNA: TGTGCTAGTGGTGGGGGCGGGAGTATCGACGAGCAGTACTTC; CDR3 protein: CASGGGGSIDEQYF
J gene: TRBJ1-1; CDR3 length: 13; clone size: many; D gene: .; V gene: TRBV19; CDR3 DNA: TGTGCCAGTAGTAACGTGATGAACACTGAAGCTTTCTTT; CDR3 protein: CASSNVMNTEAFF
J gene: TRBJ2-1; CDR3 length: 12; clone size: few; D gene: TRBD2; V gene: TRBV10-3; CDR3 DNA: TGTGCCATTTCCGACGGGAGGAATGAGCAGTTCTTC; CDR3 protein: CAISDGRNEQFF
J gene: TRBJ2-4; CDR3 length: 14; clone size: .; D gene: .; V gene: TRBV4-1; CDR3 DNA: TGCGCCAGCAGCCAACTTACTAGGAAAAACATTCAGTACTTC; CDR3 protein: CASSQLTRKNIQYF
J gene: TRBJ1-2; CDR3 length: 16; clone size: many; D gene: .; V gene: TRBV30; CDR3 DNA: TGTGCCTGGGGGGCAGAGCGTTATAGAAAGACCTATGGCTACACCTTC; CDR3 protein: CAWGAERYRKTYGYTF
J gene: TRBJ1-1; CDR3 length: 13; clone size: many; D gene: .; V gene: TRBV13; CDR3 DNA: TGTGCCAGCAGTGACAGGCGATGGACTGAAGCTTTCTTT; CDR3 protein: CASSDRRWTEAFF
J gene: TRBJ2-5; CDR3 length: 16; clone size: many; D gene: TRBD1; V gene: TRBV12-5; CDR3 DNA: TGTGCTAGTGGTTTTGCCCAGGGGGCGAAGGAAGAGACCCAGTACTTC; CDR3 protein: CASGFAQGAKEETQYF
J gene: TRBJ2-3; CDR3 length: 14; clone size: .; D gene: .; V gene: TRBV5-1; CDR3 DNA: TGCGCCAGCAGCCTCAGCGCTAGCACAGATACGCAGTATTTT; CDR3 protein: CASSLSASTDTQYF
J gene: TRBJ1-2; CDR3 length: 13; clone size: many; D gene: .; V gene: TRBV20-1; CDR3 DNA: TGCAGTGCTAGACCGGGCTGGACCTATGGCTACACCTTC; CDR3 protein: CSARPGWTYGYTF
J gene: TRBJ2-7; CDR3 length: 15; clone size: many; D gene: .; V gene: TRBV12-3/TRBV12-4; CDR3 DNA: TGTGCCAGCAGTTCTTCCGGGACGCCAACCTACGAGCAGTACTTC; CDR3 protein: CASSSSGTPTYEQYF
J gene: TRBJ2-1; CDR3 length: 15; clone size: once; D gene: TRBD2; V gene: TRBV7-2; CDR3 DNA: TGTGCCGGCAGTTATACTAGCGGGAGCTACAATGAGCAGTTCTTC; CDR3 protein: CAGSYTSGSYNEQFF
J gene: TRBJ1-2; CDR3 length: 16; clone size: few; D gene: .; V gene: TRBV5-4; CDR3 DNA: TGTGCCAGCTTGCAAGACGTACCAGGAAAGACCTATGGCTACACCTTC; CDR3 protein: CASLQDVPGKTYGYTF
J gene: TRBJ2-7; CDR3 length: 14; clone size: many; D gene: TRBD2; V gene: TRBV28; CDR3 DNA: TGTGCCAGCGCCGGGACTAGCGACCTATACGAGCAGTACTTC; CDR3 protein: CASAGTSDLYEQYF